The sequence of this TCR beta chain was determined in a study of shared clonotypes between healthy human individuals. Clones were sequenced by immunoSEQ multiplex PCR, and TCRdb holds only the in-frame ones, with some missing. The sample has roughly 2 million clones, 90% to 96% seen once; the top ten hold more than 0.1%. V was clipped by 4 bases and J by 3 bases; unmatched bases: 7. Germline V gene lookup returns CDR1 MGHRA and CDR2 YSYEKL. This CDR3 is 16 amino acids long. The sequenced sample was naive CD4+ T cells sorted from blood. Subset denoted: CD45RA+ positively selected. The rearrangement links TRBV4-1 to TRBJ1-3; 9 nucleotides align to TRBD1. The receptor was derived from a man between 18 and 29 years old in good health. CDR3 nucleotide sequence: TGCGCCAGCAGCCCACCGGGACAGGGTGGTGGAAACACCATATATTTT. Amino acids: CASSPPGQGGGNTIYF.